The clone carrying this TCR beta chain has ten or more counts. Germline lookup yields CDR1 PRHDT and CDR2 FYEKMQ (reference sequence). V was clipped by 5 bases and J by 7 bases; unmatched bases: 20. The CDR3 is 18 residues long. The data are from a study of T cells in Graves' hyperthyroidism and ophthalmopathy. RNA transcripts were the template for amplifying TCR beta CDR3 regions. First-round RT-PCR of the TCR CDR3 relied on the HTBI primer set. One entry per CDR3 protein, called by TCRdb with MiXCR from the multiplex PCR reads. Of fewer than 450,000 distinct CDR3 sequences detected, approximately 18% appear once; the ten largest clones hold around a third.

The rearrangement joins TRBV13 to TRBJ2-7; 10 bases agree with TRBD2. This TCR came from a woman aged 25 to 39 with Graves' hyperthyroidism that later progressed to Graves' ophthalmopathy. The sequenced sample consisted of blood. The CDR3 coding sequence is TGTGCCAGCAGCCGACGTGGGGCTAGCGGGAGTCCCCGGCGAGAGCAGTACTTC. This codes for CASSRRGASGSPRREQYF.